These 30 T cell receptor beta chains originate from one sample sequenced in a study of somatic mutations in cytotoxic T cells in rheumatoid arthritis. Produced via immunoSEQ multiplex PCR; TCRdb's table is partial and in-frame only. The sample holds almost 7,500 clones, about 70% seen once. The specimen was CD8+ T cells sorted from blood. The receptors derive from an adult with rheumatoid arthritis.

This chain links TRBV5-4 with TRBJ2-5; 10 nucleotides agree with TRBD2. V dropped 2 bases and J dropped 2; count of bases not matched to a gene: 3. This CDR3 region has 15 residues. In germline, CDR1 is SGHNT, CDR2 YYREEE (reference sequence). CDR3 sequence (DNA): TGTGCCAGCAGCTTCGGACTAGCGGATCAAGAGACCCAGTACTTC. This gives the protein CASSFGLADQETQYF. Full variable domain (remainder filled in from reference TRBV5-4 and TRBJ2-5): ETGVTQSPTHLIKTRGQQVTLRCSSQSGHNTVSWYQQALGQGPQFIFQYYREEENGRGNFPPRFSGLQFPNYSSELNVNALELDDSALYLCASSFGLADQETQYFGPGTRLLVL.

This chain connects TRBV6-1 to TRBJ1-1; D unclear. V lost 2 bases, J lost 5 bases, and 12 bases lay in between. The germline CDR1 and CDR2 sequences are MNHNS and SASEGT. The CDR3 consists of 14 residues. The CDR3 DNA sequence: TGTGCCAGCAGTGAAAGCGGGGAGAGGACTGAAGCTTTCTTT. It encodes CASSESGERTEAFF.

The V call is TRBV19, the J call TRBJ2-2; 8 bases map to TRBD1. The CDR3 has 18 residues. The junction had 14 bases not matched to a gene; V was cut back by 5 bases and J by 3 bases. Germline CDR1 LNHDA, CDR2 SQIVND (reference sequence). Here the CDR3 DNA reads TGTGCCAGTAGTGACAGGCGCTCGGACAGGGTGGACACCGGGGAGCTGTTTTTT. It is translated as CASSDRRSDRVDTGELFF.

The CDR3 spells CASSRGSDYSNEQFF. For the CDR3, the DNA is TGTGCCAGCAGCCGGGGTTCGGACTACTCCAATGAGCAGTTCTTC. The chain joins TRBV6-4 to TRBJ2-1; possible D gene TRBD2, 6 bases. This CDR3 has 15 amino acids. Germline assignment: CDR1 MRHNA and CDR2 SNTAGT. Trimming pared 6 bases from V and 6 bases from J, leaving 18 bases between.

This clone occurred once. The V gene is TRBV9, the J gene TRBJ1-2; D remains ambiguous. The V gene's germline CDR1 is SGDLS and CDR2 YYNGEE. Trimming cost V 4 bases and J 3 bases, with 16 bases left between them. This CDR3 is built from 15 residues. The CDR3 DNA sequence: TGTGCCAGCAGCACAAGGACCGGGTCTGACTATGGCTACACCTTC. Its translation: CASSTRTGSDYGYTF.

This clone has a single count. The chain recombines TRBV6-4 with TRBJ2-1; TRBD1 aligns across 10 bases. The CDR3 sequence is 20 residues long. Losses at the gene ends were 2 bases for V and 0 bases for J; bases not matched to a gene: 13. The germline V gene has CDR1 MRHNA and CDR2 SNTAGT. The CDR3 DNA sequence: TGTGCCAGCAGTGACCGGGGTTGGGACAGGGGCCGAGACTCCTACAATGAGCAGTTCTTC. Its translation: CASSDRGWDRGRDSYNEQFF.

This clone was counted between two and nine times. The CDR3 sequence is CASSAREGSPLHF. CDR3 nucleotide sequence: TGTGCCAGCAGCGCCCGTGAGGGTTCACCCCTCCACTTT. V is TRBV9 and J is TRBJ1-6; D is unclear. Germline CDR1 SGDLS, CDR2 YYNGEE. This CDR3 has 13 residues. Trimming shortened V by 3 bases and J by 9 bases, and 10 bases separated the two germline ends. The entire variable domain, with the rest obtained from reference TRBV9 and TRBJ1-6, is as follows: DSGVTQTPKHLITATGQRVTLRCSPRSGDLSVYWYQQSLDQGLQFLIQYYNGEERAKGNILERFSAQQFPDLHSELNLSSLELGDSALYFCASSAREGSPLHFGNGTRLTVT.

The V call is TRBV13, the J call TRBJ2-5; 11 positions agree with TRBD2. The CDR3 loop spans 16 amino acids. The V and J ends lost 5 bases and 0 bases, in that order; junction bases with no gene match: 5. CDR1 is PRHDT and CDR2 is FYEKMQ in the germline V gene (reference sequence). The CDR3 DNA is TGTGCCAGCAGCGTCGGACTAGCGGGTAACCAAGAGACCCAGTACTTC. It yields the protein CASSVGLAGNQETQYF. Complete variable domain (other parts from reference TRBV13 and TRBJ2-5): AAGVIQSPRHLIKEKRETATLKCYPIPRHDTVYWYQQGPGQDPQFLISFYEKMQSDKGSIPDRFSAQQFSDYHSELNMSSLELGDSALYFCASSVGLAGNQETQYFGPGTRLLVL.

The rearrangement links TRBV23-1 to TRBJ2-5; D may be TRBD2 (5 bases). TRBV23-1 is identified as an open reading frame with a role that is uncertain. Trimming stripped 7 bases from V and 5 bases from J, with 14 bases between. The CDR3 spans 13 residues. The CDR3 loop is CASKRLSGETQYF. The CDR3, as DNA: TGCGCCAGCAAGAGACTCTCGGGGGAGACCCAGTACTTC.

The chain links TRBV27 to TRBJ2-7; D is undetermined. Germline CDR1 is MNHEY and CDR2 is SMNVEV (reference sequence). The CDR3 extends over 12 amino acids. V was pared by 7 bases and J by 5 bases, with 12 bases between. The CDR3 spells CASMAGVNEQYF. The CDR3 nucleotides are TGTGCCAGCATGGCTGGGGTGAACGAGCAGTACTTC.

This clone was counted between two and nine times. The rearrangement joins TRBV6-1 to TRBJ1-4; 10 bases fit TRBD1. CDR1 and CDR2 (germline): MNHNS, SASEGT. The CDR3 extends over 14 amino acids. The junction had 3 bases not matched to a gene; V was cut back by 6 bases and J by 5 bases. The CDR3 DNA sequence: TGTGCCAGCAGGCCGGGACAGGGGAATGAAAAACTGTTTTTT. Translated: CASRPGQGNEKLFF.

This clone was detected a few times. The chain couples TRBV4-2 to TRBJ2-7; the D gene is possibly TRBD2 (7 bases). Trimming left V 4 bases short and J 2 bases short, with 12 bases between. This CDR3 spans 14 amino acids. Germline V lookup: CDR1 LGHNA, CDR2 YNFKEQ. The CDR3 is CASSPRGGAYEQYF. The DNA of the CDR3 is TGTGCCAGCAGCCCCCGAGGGGGGGCCTACGAGCAGTACTTC.

The V call is TRBV7-2, the J call TRBJ2-1; 7 bases line up with TRBD1. The CDR3 consists of 16 residues. Germline V gene sequence: CDR1 SGHTA, CDR2 FQGNSA. V shed 5 bases and J 9 bases; nucleotides not matched to a gene: 16. The CDR3 nucleotides are TGTGCCAGCAGCGGGTCTAGACAGGGCTCCCGCGGTGAGCAGTTCTTC. The encoded protein is CASSGSRQGSRGEQFF.

The chain joins TRBV28 to TRBJ1-5; the D is unclear. Trimming removed 6 bases from V and 4 bases from J, with 16 bases in between. The CDR3 length is 15 residues. The germline V gene has CDR1 MDHEN and CDR2 SYDVKM. Here the CDR3 DNA reads TGTGCCAGCAGGCAGGAGGCGCGAGGGAATCAGCCCCAGCATTTT. Translating gives CASRQEARGNQPQHF.

This chain connects TRBV29-1 to TRBJ2-2, with 7 bases matching TRBD1. The V gene end was trimmed by 1 base and the J gene end by 3 bases; junction bases not matched to a gene: 2. Germline V gene sequence: CDR1 SQVTM, CDR2 ANQGSEA. This CDR3 contains 14 residues. The CDR3 DNA sequence: TGCAGCGTTGAAGGGGACAGAGACACCGGGGAGCTGTTTTTT. Translating it yields CSVEGDRDTGELFF.

The chain has TRBV5-4 and TRBJ2-3, with a possible D match to TRBD2 (7 bases). This CDR3 has 14 residues. Germline-derived CDR1 and CDR2 are SGHNT and YYREEE (reference sequence). Trimming cost V 0 bases and J 5 bases, with 10 bases left between them. CDR3 sequence reads: CASSLEGGGDTQYF. CDR3 in DNA: TGTGCCAGCAGCTTGGAGGGGGGGGGAGATACGCAGTATTTT.

V and J are TRBV9 and TRBJ2-1; 8 bases align to TRBD2. Germline V gives CDR1 SGDLS, CDR2 YYNGEE. After removal of 6 bases from V and 7 bases from J, the junction contained 15 bases not matched to a gene. This CDR3 is 16 amino acids long. The CDR3 protein is CASTPAGSSGRNEQFF. CDR3 bases: TGTGCCAGCACCCCCGCGGGGTCTAGCGGGCGGAATGAGCAGTTCTTC.

The rearrangement uses TRBV4-2 and TRBJ2-5, with D possibly being TRBD2 (6 bases). Looked up from germline, CDR1 is LGHNA and CDR2 is YNFKEQ. The CDR3 is made up of 16 amino acids. The V and J ends lost 7 bases and 4 bases respectively, with 22 bases between them. The CDR3 sequence is CASKRAARDVSETQYF. CDR3 nucleotides: TGTGCCAGCAAGCGCGCGGCGCGGGACGTTTCAGAGACCCAGTACTTC.

This chain connects TRBV20-1 to TRBJ2-1, with D hard to call. Germline CDR1 is DFQATT and CDR2 is SNEGSKA (reference sequence). The CDR3 totals 10 residues. Trimming stripped 1 base from V and 7 bases from J, with 2 bases between. The CDR3 DNA follows: TGCAGTGCTAGAGTAAATGAGCAGTTCTTC. It encodes CSARVNEQFF.

The chain has TRBV5-1 and TRBJ2-7; 10 nucleotides line up with TRBD2. The CDR3 extends over 17 amino acids. The germline V gene encodes CDR1 SGHRS and CDR2 YFSETQ. With V trimmed by 5 bases and J by 1 base, 12 bases remained unmatched. CDR3 in amino acids: CASSGIAGGGTSYEQYF. CDR3 bases: TGCGCCAGCAGTGGAATAGCGGGAGGAGGGACATCCTACGAGCAGTACTTC. Looking up the rest from reference TRBV5-1 and TRBJ2-7 gives the full variable domain: KAGVTQTPRYLIKTRGQQVTLSCSPISGHRSVSWYQQTPGQGLQFLFEYFSETQRNKGNFPGRFSGRQFSNSRSEMNVSTLELGDSALYLCASSGIAGGGTSYEQYFGPGTRLTVT.

The chain has TRBV29-1 and TRBJ2-7; D gene unclear. This CDR3 is built from 14 residues. Deletions cut 5 bases from V and 0 bases from J, with 14 bases between. The germline V gene encodes CDR1 SQVTM and CDR2 ANQGSEA. The CDR3 loop is CSVNDRESSYEQYF. As DNA, the CDR3 is TGCAGCGTTAACGACCGCGAGAGCTCCTACGAGCAGTACTTC.

A few counts support this clone. V is TRBV19 and J is TRBJ2-2; 13 nucleotides agree with TRBD2. From germline, CDR1 is LNHDA and CDR2 SQIVND (reference sequence). CDR3 length: 18 residues. V gave up 0 bases and J gave up 2 bases; unmatched junction bases: 3. The CDR3 loop reads CASSIDWTSGRNTGELFF. For the CDR3, the DNA is TGTGCCAGTAGTATAGACTGGACTAGCGGGAGAAACACCGGGGAGCTGTTTTTT. Full variable domain (outside the CDR3, taken from reference TRBV19 and TRBJ2-2): DGGITQSPKYLFRKEGQNVTLSCEQNLNHDAMYWYRQDPGQGLRLIYYSQIVNDFQKGDIAEGYSVSREKKESFPLTVTSAQKNPTAFYLCASSIDWTSGRNTGELFFGEGSRLTVL.

The chain links TRBV4-3 to TRBJ2-3; D is perhaps TRBD1 (5 bases). The CDR3 runs 15 residues. Trimming pared 0 bases from V and 5 bases from J, leaving 12 bases between. Germline V gene data show CDR1 as LGHNA and CDR2 as YSLEER. DNA of the CDR3: TGCGCCAGCAGCCAAGATCGCAACAGGAGAGATACGCAGTATTTT. Protein product: CASSQDRNRRDTQYF.

The chain carries TRBV5-1 and TRBJ2-1; possibly TRBD1 for D (7 bases). The CDR3 has 22 amino acids. Germline values: CDR1 SGHRS, CDR2 YFSETQ. Trimming removed 0 bases from V and 0 bases from J, with 28 bases in between. This chain's CDR3 is CASSLGFKRTGGMGFSYNEQFF. CDR3 nucleotides: TGCGCCAGCAGCTTGGGGTTTAAGAGGACAGGCGGGATGGGGTTCTCCTACAATGAGCAGTTCTTC. The variable domain in full, completed from reference TRBV5-1 and TRBJ2-1, reads KAGVTQTPRYLIKTRGQQVTLSCSPISGHRSVSWYQQTPGQGLQFLFEYFSETQRNKGNFPGRFSGRQFSNSRSEMNVSTLELGDSALYLCASSLGFKRTGGMGFSYNEQFFGPGTRLTVL.

The chain carries TRBV28 and TRBJ2-7; no reliable D call. V dropped 3 bases and J dropped 2 bases, with 11 bases sitting between them. CDR1 and CDR2 from the germline V gene are MDHEN and SYDVKM. The CDR3 is 14 residues long. The CDR3 here is CASSFPDGTYEQYF. CDR3 in DNA: TGTGCCAGCAGTTTCCCAGACGGAACCTACGAGCAGTACTTC.

CDR3 in amino acids: CAWAGHLYEQYF. The CDR3 DNA sequence: TGTGCCTGGGCGGGACATCTCTACGAGCAGTACTTC. This rearrangement joins TRBV30 to TRBJ2-7; D tentatively fits TRBD1 or TRBD2 (6 bases each). Trimming removed 5 bases at V and 3 bases at J, with 11 bases between. The CDR3 contains 12 residues. CDR1 and CDR2 (germline): GTSNPN, SVGIG (reference sequence).

V usage is TRBV29-1 and J usage is TRBJ1-4; tentatively, D is TRBD1 (6 bases). V lost 6 bases to trimming and J lost 8 bases, with 25 bases between them. There are 16 residues in the CDR3. CDR1 and CDR2 (germline): SQVTM, ANQGSEA. The DNA for the CDR3 is TGCAGCGTAGGTCCCCAAGTGGGGGCCCCTAGGGAAAAACTGTTTTTT. Translating it yields CSVGPQVGAPREKLFF.

The sample holds a few counts of this clone. The rearrangement joins TRBV7-8 to TRBJ2-2; D gene ambiguous. The length of the CDR3 is 15 residues. Per germline, CDR1 SGHVS and CDR2 FQNEAQ. Trimming shortened V by 10 bases and J by 4 bases, and 19 bases separated the two germline ends. The CDR3: CATSVRGFGTGELFF. DNA for the CDR3: TGTGCCACATCAGTGCGTGGGTTCGGCACCGGGGAGCTGTTTTTT.

V gene TRBV30 combines with J gene TRBJ2-3, with TRBD2 matching 13 bases. The CDR3 is made up of 16 amino acids. V lost 1 base, J lost 4 bases, and 5 bases stayed unmatched. From germline, CDR1 is GTSNPN and CDR2 SVGIG (reference sequence). The CDR3, as DNA: TGTGCCTGGAGTGACGGACTAGCGGGAGTTGCAGATACGCAGTATTTT. This sequence encodes CAWSDGLAGVADTQYF.

This chain connects TRBV5-4 to TRBJ2-1; the match to TRBD2 covers 7 bases. Germline V CDR1 and CDR2: SGHNT, YYREEE (reference sequence). V was pared by 4 bases and J by 10 bases, with 11 bases of the junction left unmatched. The CDR3 covers 14 residues. The CDR3 sequence: CASSPSGSGKEQFF. CDR3 DNA sequence: TGTGCCAGCAGCCCTTCCGGGAGCGGGAAAGAGCAGTTCTTC.